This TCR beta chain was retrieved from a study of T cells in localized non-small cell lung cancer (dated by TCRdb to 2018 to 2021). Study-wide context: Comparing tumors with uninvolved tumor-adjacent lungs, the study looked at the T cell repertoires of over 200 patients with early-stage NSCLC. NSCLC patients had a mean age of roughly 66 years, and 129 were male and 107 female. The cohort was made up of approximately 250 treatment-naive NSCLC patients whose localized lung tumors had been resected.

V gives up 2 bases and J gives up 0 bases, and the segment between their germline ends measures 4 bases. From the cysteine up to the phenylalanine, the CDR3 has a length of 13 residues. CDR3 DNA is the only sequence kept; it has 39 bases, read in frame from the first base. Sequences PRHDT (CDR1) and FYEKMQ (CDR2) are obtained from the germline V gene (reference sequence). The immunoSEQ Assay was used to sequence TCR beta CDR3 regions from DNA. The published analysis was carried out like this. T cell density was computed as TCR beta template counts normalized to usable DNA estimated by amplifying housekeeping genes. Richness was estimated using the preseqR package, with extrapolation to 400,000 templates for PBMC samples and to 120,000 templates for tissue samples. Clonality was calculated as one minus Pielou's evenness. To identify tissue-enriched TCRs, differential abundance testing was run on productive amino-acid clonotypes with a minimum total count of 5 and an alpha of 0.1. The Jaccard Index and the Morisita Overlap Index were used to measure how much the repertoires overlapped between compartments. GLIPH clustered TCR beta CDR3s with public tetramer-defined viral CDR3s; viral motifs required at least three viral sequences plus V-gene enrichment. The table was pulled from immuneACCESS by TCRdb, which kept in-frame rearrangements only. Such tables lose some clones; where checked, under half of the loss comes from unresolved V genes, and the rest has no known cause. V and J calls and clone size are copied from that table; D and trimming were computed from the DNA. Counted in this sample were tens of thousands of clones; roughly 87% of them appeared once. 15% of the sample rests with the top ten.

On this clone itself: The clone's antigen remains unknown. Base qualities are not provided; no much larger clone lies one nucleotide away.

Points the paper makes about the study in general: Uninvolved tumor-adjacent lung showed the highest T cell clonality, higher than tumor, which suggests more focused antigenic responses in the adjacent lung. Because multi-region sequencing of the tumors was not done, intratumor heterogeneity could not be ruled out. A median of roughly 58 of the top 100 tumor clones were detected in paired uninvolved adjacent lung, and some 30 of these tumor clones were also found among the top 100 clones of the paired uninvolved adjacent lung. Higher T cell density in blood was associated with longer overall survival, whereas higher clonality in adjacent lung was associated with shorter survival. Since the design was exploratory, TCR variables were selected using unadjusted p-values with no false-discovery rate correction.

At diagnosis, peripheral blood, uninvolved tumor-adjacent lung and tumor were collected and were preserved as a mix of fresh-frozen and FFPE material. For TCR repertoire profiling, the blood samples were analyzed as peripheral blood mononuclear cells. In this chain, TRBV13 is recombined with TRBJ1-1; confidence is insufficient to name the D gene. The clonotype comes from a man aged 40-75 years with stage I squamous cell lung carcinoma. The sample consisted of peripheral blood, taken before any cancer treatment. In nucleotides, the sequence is TGTGCCAGCAGCTTATGGTTGAACACTGAAGCTTTCTTT. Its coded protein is CASSLWLNTEAFF.